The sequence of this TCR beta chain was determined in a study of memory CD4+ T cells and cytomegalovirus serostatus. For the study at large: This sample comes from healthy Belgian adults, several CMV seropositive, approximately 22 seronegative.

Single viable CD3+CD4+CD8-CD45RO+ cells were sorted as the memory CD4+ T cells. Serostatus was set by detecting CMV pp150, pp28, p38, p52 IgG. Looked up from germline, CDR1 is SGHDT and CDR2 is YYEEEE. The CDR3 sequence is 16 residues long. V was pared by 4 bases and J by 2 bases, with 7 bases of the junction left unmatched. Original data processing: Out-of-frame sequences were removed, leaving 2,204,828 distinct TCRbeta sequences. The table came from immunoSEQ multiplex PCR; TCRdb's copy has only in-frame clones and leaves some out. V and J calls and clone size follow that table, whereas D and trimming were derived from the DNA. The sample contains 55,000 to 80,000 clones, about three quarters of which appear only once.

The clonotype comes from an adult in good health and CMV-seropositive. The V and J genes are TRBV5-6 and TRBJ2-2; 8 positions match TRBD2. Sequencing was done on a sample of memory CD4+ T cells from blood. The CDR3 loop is CASSRSLADNTGELFF. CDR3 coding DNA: TGTGCCAGCAGCCGATCACTAGCGGACAACACCGGGGAGCTGTTTTTT.